The source of this T cell receptor beta chain is a study of response to subunit inactivated influenza vaccine. Whole-study findings and limits: Authors suggested few new T cells are recruited by each seasonal influenza vaccination.

In regard to this clonotype: The antigen is not known.

One entry per CDR3 protein results from TCRdb running MiXCR on the RT-PCR reads. The data show fewer than 200,000 distinct CDR3 sequences, with around 9% seen just once and about 11% held by the top ten. Sequencing was performed on non-naive T cells sorted from PBMCs, taken on the day of vaccination. The TCR comes from a man between 45 and 60 years old who received an inactivated influenza vaccine.

The CDR3 spells CASSYSHSGQYEQYF. The CDR3 region has the DNA TGTGCCAGCAGTTACTCACACTCAGGACAGTACGAGCAGTACTTC. The rearrangement links TRBV6-5 to TRBJ2-7; TRBD1 might be the D (6 bases). Germline V gene sequence: CDR1 MNHEY, CDR2 SVGAGI. V lost 0 bases, J lost 4 bases, and 13 bases lay in between. There are 15 residues in the CDR3.